This T cell receptor (beta chain) derives from a study of cytomegalovirus exposure and HLA in healthy donors. The CDR3 contains 13 residues. The V gene's germline CDR1 is SGHTS and CDR2 YDEGEE. Trimming removed 2 bases at V and 7 bases at J, with 12 bases between. In the PCR, 60 Vbeta and 13 Jbeta primers were used. Sequencing was performed with immunoSEQ multiplex PCR; in TCRdb, only in-frame clones are kept and a portion is missing. The sample lists about 160,000 clones, roughly 80% seen once, with more than 3.5% in the top ten. The sequenced material came from PBMCs. V gene TRBV5-8 combines with J gene TRBJ2-5, with D maybe TRBD1 (6 bases). The TCR comes from a man aged 25-40 years in good health and CMV-seropositive. CDR3 coding DNA: TGTGCCAGCAGCTTCGGCAGGGGAGCGACCCAGTACTTC. Its protein is CASSFGRGATQYF.